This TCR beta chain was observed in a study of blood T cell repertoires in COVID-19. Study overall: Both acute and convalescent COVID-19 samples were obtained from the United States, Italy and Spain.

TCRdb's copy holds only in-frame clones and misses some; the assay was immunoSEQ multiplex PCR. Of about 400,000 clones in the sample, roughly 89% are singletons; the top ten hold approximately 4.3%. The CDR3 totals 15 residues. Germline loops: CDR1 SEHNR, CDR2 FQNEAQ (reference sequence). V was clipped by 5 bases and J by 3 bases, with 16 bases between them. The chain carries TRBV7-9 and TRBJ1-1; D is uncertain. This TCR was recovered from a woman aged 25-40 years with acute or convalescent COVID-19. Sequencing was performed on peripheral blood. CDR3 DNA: TGTGCCAGCAGCCTAGATGCCGGTGGAGACACTGAAGCTTTCTTT. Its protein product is CASSLDAGGDTEAFF. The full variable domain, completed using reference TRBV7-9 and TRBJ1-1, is DTGVSQNPRHKITKRGQNVTFRCDPISEHNRLYWYRQTLGQGPEFLTYFQNEAQLEKSRLLSDRFSAERPKGSFSTLEIQRTEQGDSAMYLCASSLDAGGDTEAFFGQGTRLTVV.